This T cell receptor (beta chain) was identified in a study of blood T cell repertoires in COVID-19. As for the study in general: Nucleic acid was either cDNA or gDNA, and it came from T cells, B-cell-depleted T cells, or PBMCs.

In this sample, this clone turned up many times. Authors' data handling: Cell counts per sample came from amplifying reference gene primers. Libraries were prepared by immunoSEQ multiplex PCR; TCRdb keeps only in-frame clonotypes and omits some of them. V and J calls and clone size are copied from that table; D and trimming were computed from the DNA. The data show 200,000 to 250,000 clones, roughly 80% seen once. V lost 3 bases and J lost 5, with 10 bases in between. CDR3 size: 13 residues. CDR1 and CDR2 from the germline V gene are ENHRY and SYGVKD. Seattle researchers signed up patients amid active infection and tracked them longitudinally.

V is TRBV10-3 and J is TRBJ1-1, with D uncertain. The TCR originated in an elderly woman with COVID-19, enrolled during active disease. The sequencing sample was made of peripheral blood. CDR3 amino acids: CAISDASGTEAFF. The CDR3 DNA reads as TGTGCCATCAGTGACGCTAGTGGGACTGAAGCTTTCTTT.